This is a list of T cell receptor beta chains from one sample in a study of T-cell memory formation after mild COVID-19. MiXCR, applied by TCRdb to the 5' RACE reads, yields one record per CDR3 protein. This table has 150,000 to 200,000 distinct CDR3 sequences, about 9.9% appearing once. The source material was PBMCs or a T cell subset sorted from them (not recorded which). Receptors originate from a man aged 18 to 29 who had mild COVID-19 (a few samples of this study predate the infection). Cell type and time point are not known. Each CDR3 is given with its conserved first and last residue. Each record gives: V gene, clone size, J gene, CDR3 protein. Size is stated for part of the rows, as once, few or many counts, or as a class when the clone is expanded.

V gene: TRBV5-5
clone size: few
J gene: TRBJ2-3
CDR3 protein: CASSWEVRRTDTQYF

V gene: TRBV18
clone size: NA
J gene: TRBJ1-4
CDR3 protein: CASSPGYTDEKLFF

V gene: TRBV28
clone size: few
J gene: TRBJ1-1
CDR3 protein: CASSLQGWGNTEAFF

V gene: TRBV6-5
clone size: NA
J gene: TRBJ2-2
CDR3 protein: CASSWDRGNTGELFF

V gene: TRBV11-2
clone size: few
J gene: TRBJ1-1
CDR3 protein: CASSYIAGTAQAFF

V gene: TRBV11-2
clone size: few
J gene: TRBJ2-2
CDR3 protein: CASSWTASVPTGELFF

V gene: TRBV19
clone size: few
J gene: TRBJ1-6
CDR3 protein: CASSGTGGDWPYNSPLHF

V gene: TRBV4-3
clone size: few
J gene: TRBJ2-7
CDR3 protein: CASSQDGQGEIEQYF

V gene: TRBV29-1
clone size: NA
J gene: TRBJ2-2
CDR3 protein: CSASSTGELFF

V gene: TRBV9
clone size: few
J gene: TRBJ1-6
CDR3 protein: CASTQTLQSSYNSPLHF

V gene: TRBV5-1
clone size: many
J gene: TRBJ2-5
CDR3 protein: CASSLDPQTKETQYF

V gene: TRBV7-2
clone size: NA
J gene: TRBJ2-3
CDR3 protein: CASSLGPQTDTQYF

V gene: TRBV11-2
clone size: NA
J gene: TRBJ2-3
CDR3 protein: CASSRWASTDTQYF

V gene: TRBV5-1
clone size: many
J gene: TRBJ1-4
CDR3 protein: CASSLAPGGSGEKLFF

V gene: TRBV28
clone size: many
J gene: TRBJ1-4
CDR3 protein: CASSTTGVTNEKLFF

V gene: TRBV20-1
clone size: few
J gene: TRBJ2-5
CDR3 protein: CRSGETQYF

V gene: TRBV29-1
clone size: few
J gene: TRBJ2-1
CDR3 protein: CSVEARFGTEQFF

V gene: TRBV4-3
clone size: NA
J gene: TRBJ2-5
CDR3 protein: CASSQDRGWRETQYF

V gene: TRBV20-1
clone size: few
J gene: TRBJ1-1
CDR3 protein: CSARSVTGTLNTEAFF

V gene: TRBV7-6
clone size: many
J gene: TRBJ1-1
CDR3 protein: CASSSQENTEAFF

V gene: TRBV12-3/TRBV12-4
clone size: NA
J gene: TRBJ2-5
CDR3 protein: CASSLALTGGASETQYF

V gene: TRBV7-8
clone size: few
J gene: TRBJ2-5
CDR3 protein: CASSYSGGSGETQYF

V gene: TRBV18
clone size: few
J gene: TRBJ1-5
CDR3 protein: CASSSDGTNQPQHF

V gene: TRBV18
clone size: NA
J gene: TRBJ1-1
CDR3 protein: CASSRVYMNTEAFF

V gene: TRBV6-1
clone size: many
J gene: TRBJ1-3
CDR3 protein: CASSEQGGNTIYF

V gene: TRBV4-2
clone size: NA
J gene: TRBJ1-5
CDR3 protein: CASSQDGPGGFGQPQHF

V gene: TRBV25-1
clone size: few
J gene: TRBJ2-5
CDR3 protein: CASTPSEGWQETQYF

V gene: TRBV3-1
clone size: NA
J gene: TRBJ2-5
CDR3 protein: CASSQDREFPQETQYF

V gene: TRBV15
clone size: many
J gene: TRBJ1-4
CDR3 protein: CATSRAVQANEKLFF

V gene: TRBV14
clone size: NA
J gene: TRBJ1-2
CDR3 protein: CASSPGQGYYGYTF

V gene: TRBV20-1
clone size: many
J gene: TRBJ1-1
CDR3 protein: CSASRPGANTEAFF

V gene: TRBV25-1
clone size: many
J gene: TRBJ2-7
CDR3 protein: CASSDFRAGEQYF

V gene: TRBV12-3/TRBV12-4
clone size: many
J gene: TRBJ2-7
CDR3 protein: CASSWDRLEQYF

V gene: TRBV12-3/TRBV12-4
clone size: many
J gene: TRBJ2-4
CDR3 protein: CASSLGGAKNIQYF

V gene: TRBV7-9
clone size: many
J gene: TRBJ2-5
CDR3 protein: CASSLAPDKETQYF

V gene: TRBV15
clone size: few
J gene: TRBJ2-7
CDR3 protein: CATSRDTGNEQYF

V gene: TRBV5-1
clone size: many
J gene: TRBJ2-1
CDR3 protein: CASSLGGRRAYNEQFF

V gene: TRBV6-2/TRBV6-3
clone size: few
J gene: TRBJ2-2
CDR3 protein: CASRRDRTTGELFF

V gene: TRBV20-1
clone size: few
J gene: TRBJ1-1
CDR3 protein: CSARDIPGNTEAFF

V gene: TRBV20-1
clone size: NA
J gene: TRBJ2-2
CDR3 protein: CSARGATGTGELFF

V gene: TRBV5-1
clone size: few
J gene: TRBJ1-2
CDR3 protein: CASSLGQLYGYTF

V gene: TRBV12-3/TRBV12-4
clone size: NA
J gene: TRBJ1-1
CDR3 protein: CASSLQSNTEAFF